Each of the 32 T cell receptor beta chains below was sequenced from the same sample in a study of CD8+ T cells in alopecia areata. Treatment here: oral pan-JAK inhibitor, 5-10 mg twice daily. Extracted RNA was reverse transcribed, and the resulting cDNA served as sequencing template. Measured with immunoSEQ multiplex PCR; TCRdb has only the in-frame clones, and not every one. The sample records roughly 190,000 clones, about three fifths being singletons. The source was CD4+ T cells sorted from blood, collected at week 24, from a patient treated with tofacitinib. The receptors originated from a human donor with alopecia areata.

The V gene is TRBV29-1, the J gene TRBJ1-2; D call uncertain. There are 12 residues in the CDR3. CDR1 and CDR2 from the germline V gene are SQVTM and ANQGSEA. Trimming removed 7 bases at V and 5 bases at J, with 14 bases between. Written as DNA, the CDR3 is TGCAGCGCCCCGGGAACAGAGTATGGCTACACCTTC. It is translated as CSAPGTEYGYTF.

V gene TRBV29-1 combines with J gene TRBJ2-2; 8 bases are a match to TRBD1. Germline CDR1 SQVTM, CDR2 ANQGSEA. The CDR3 is 17 residues long. Trimming cost V 4 bases and J 0 bases; bases outside gene matches: 10. The CDR3 region has the DNA TGCAGCGTTGCCGGACAGGGCATGAGTTCGAACACCGGGGAGCTGTTTTTT. Translating gives CSVAGQGMSSNTGELFF.

The chain carries TRBV5-1 and TRBJ2-5, with 9 bases identical to TRBD2. This CDR3 has 19 amino acids. In germline, CDR1 is SGHRS, CDR2 YFSETQ. J lost 1 base, V lost 1 base, and 14 bases had no gene match. CDR3 DNA: TGCGCCAGCAGCTTGTTCGGTTTAGCGGGGGCTACCGCCCAAGAGACCCAGTACTTC. This codes for CASSLFGLAGATAQETQYF.

This sequence joins TRBV2 and TRBJ2-7; D is possibly TRBD2 (5 bases). Deletions cut 5 bases from V and 6 bases from J, with 8 bases between. CDR3 length equals 11 residues. Per germline, CDR1 SNHLY and CDR2 FYNNEI. Written as DNA, the CDR3 is TGTGCCAGCAGTTCGGACTCCGAGCAGTACTTC. This gives the protein CASSSDSEQYF.

The rearrangement links TRBV29-1 to TRBJ1-2, with D tentatively TRBD1 (6 bases). Deletions cut 6 bases from V and 10 bases from J, with 30 bases between. The CDR3 has 16 residues. CDR1 and CDR2 from the germline V gene are SQVTM and ANQGSEA. The CDR3 protein is CSVYTGTLPSTFVYTF. The CDR3 DNA is TGCAGCGTCTACACCGGGACACTCCCCAGTACCTTCGTCTACACCTTC. The variable domain in full, completed from reference TRBV29-1 and TRBJ1-2, reads SAVISQKPSRDICQRGTSLTIQCQVDSQVTMMFWYRQQPGQSLTLIATANQGSEATYESGFVIDKFPISRPNLTFSTLTVSNMSPEDSSIYLCSVYTGTLPSTFVYTFGSGTRLTVV.

The rearrangement joins TRBV5-1 to TRBJ1-1; D ambiguous. The CDR3 runs to 16 residues. Deletions cut 2 bases from V and 2 bases from J, with 16 bases between. Germline lookup yields CDR1 SGHRS and CDR2 YFSETQ. The CDR3 loop is CASSFGVKAVNTEAFF. CDR3 nucleotides: TGCGCCAGCAGCTTCGGAGTAAAAGCGGTAAACACTGAAGCTTTCTTT.

The V and J genes are TRBV9 and TRBJ1-1, with D unresolved. This CDR3 spans 14 amino acids. Trimming left V 5 bases short and J 3 bases short, with 14 bases between. CDR1 and CDR2 from the germline V gene are SGDLS and YYNGEE. The CDR3 sequence: CASSPTTRDTEAFF. CDR3 DNA: TGTGCCAGCAGTCCGACCACTCGGGACACTGAAGCTTTCTTT. The full variable domain, its missing parts supplied by reference TRBV9 and TRBJ1-1, is DSGVTQTPKHLITATGQRVTLRCSPRSGDLSVYWYQQSLDQGLQFLIQYYNGEERAKGNILERFSAQQFPDLHSELNLSSLELGDSALYFCASSPTTRDTEAFFGQGTRLTVV.

The gene calls are TRBV29-1 and TRBJ1-5; D call uncertain. In germline, CDR1 is SQVTM, CDR2 ANQGSEA. Trimming took off 6 bases at V and 3 bases at J, with 12 bases between the two ends. The CDR3 is 13 amino acids. The CDR3 DNA reads TGCAGCGTGCTGGAGAACCTCAATCAGCCCCAGCATTTT. Translation: CSVLENLNQPQHF.

This chain uses TRBV30 with TRBJ1-6, with 11 nucleotides matching TRBD1. Germline-derived CDR1 and CDR2 are GTSNPN and SVGIG (reference sequence). Unmatched junction bases numbered 9, after V lost 1 base and J lost 10 bases. This CDR3 region has 16 residues. CDR3 coding DNA: TGTGCCTGGAGTGACCAGGCGGACAGGGGGCGATCACCCCTCCACTTT. This sequence encodes CAWSDQADRGRSPLHF.

The V and J genes are TRBV7-9 and TRBJ1-2, with D tentatively TRBD1 (5 bases). The CDR3 spans 14 residues. Trimming shortened V by 4 bases and J by 5 bases, and 14 bases separated the two germline ends. Germline CDR1 and CDR2: SEHNR and FQNEAQ (reference sequence). CDR3 nucleotides: TGTGCCAGCAGCTCCGACAGAATAATATATGGCTACACCTTC. Translation gives CASSSDRIIYGYTF.

V gene TRBV5-1 combines with J gene TRBJ1-4; D ambiguous. CDR1 and CDR2 (germline): SGHRS, YFSETQ. The length of the CDR3 is 15 residues. Trimming took off 1 base at V and 0 bases at J, with 7 bases between the two ends. The CDR3 here is CASSLSQATNEKLFF. DNA for the CDR3: TGCGCCAGCAGCTTGAGCCAAGCAACTAATGAAAAACTGTTTTTT.

V usage is TRBV6-5 and J usage is TRBJ2-3; the match to TRBD2 covers 8 bases. V was clipped by 9 bases and J by 4 bases; unmatched bases: 6. Germline values: CDR1 MNHEY, CDR2 SVGAGI. This CDR3 spans 13 amino acids. The CDR3 DNA is TGTGCCAGTAGCGGACTAGCCGCAGATACGCAGTATTTT. This codes for CASSGLAADTQYF.

The chain carries TRBV23-1 and TRBJ1-5, with D possibly being TRBD1 (5 bases). TRBV23-1 is treated as an ORF (open reading frame) with a function not yet certain. The CDR3 is 14 amino acids. Trimming pared 0 bases from V and 7 bases from J, leaving 10 bases between. DNA for the CDR3: TGCGCCAGCAGTCAATCTCAGGGCGGCCAGCCCCAGCATTTT. It codes for CASSQSQGGQPQHF.

The J gene is TRBJ1-6, the V gene TRBV9, with TRBD1 matching 8 bases. V lost 1 base and J lost 7; bases outside the gene matches: 4. The CDR3 is made up of 15 amino acids. Germline-derived CDR1 and CDR2 are SGDLS and YYNGEE. The CDR3 reads CASSVQTGANSPLHF. The CDR3 DNA follows: TGTGCCAGCAGCGTACAGACAGGGGCAAATTCACCCCTCCACTTT. Full variable domain (outside the CDR3, taken from reference TRBV9 and TRBJ1-6): DSGVTQTPKHLITATGQRVTLRCSPRSGDLSVYWYQQSLDQGLQFLIQYYNGEERAKGNILERFSAQQFPDLHSELNLSSLELGDSALYFCASSVQTGANSPLHFGNGTRLTVT.

The V and J genes are TRBV12-5 and TRBJ1-5; possibly TRBD1 for D (5 bases). V was clipped by 7 bases and J by 4 bases, with 14 bases between them. The germline V gene encodes CDR1 LGHNT and CDR2 FRNRAP. The CDR3 is made up of 14 amino acids. The chain's CDR3 is CASVIDSQNQPQHF. The CDR3 DNA is TGTGCTAGTGTTATTGACAGCCAAAATCAGCCCCAGCATTTT.

In its sample, this clone ranks as medium-sized (0.01 to 0.1%). This chain joins TRBV7-8 and TRBJ2-7; a weak D match, TRBD2 (6 bases). The length of the CDR3 is 16 residues. Trimming left V 0 bases short and J 6 bases short, with 18 bases between. CDR1 and CDR2 (germline): SGHVS, FQNEAQ. Written as DNA, the CDR3 is TGTGCCAGCAGCTTAGCGTCGACGGCGGGGAGCAGCGAGCAGTACTTC. The encoded protein is CASSLASTAGSSEQYF.

The rearrangement joins TRBV27 to TRBJ2-1; D might be TRBD1 (6 bases). The germline V and J ends were trimmed by 2 bases and 5 bases, with 16 bases remaining between them. Per germline, CDR1 MNHEY and CDR2 SMNVEV (reference sequence). The CDR3 is 16 amino acids. The CDR3 here is CASSLISNRVDNEQFF. The CDR3, as DNA: TGTGCCAGCAGTTTAATCTCGAACAGGGTGGACAATGAGCAGTTCTTC.

The gene calls are TRBV11-2 and TRBJ2-4; 7 nucleotides match TRBD1. V lost 2 bases and J lost 7; bases outside the gene matches: 5. CDR3 length equals 14 residues. Germline lookup yields CDR1 SGHAT and CDR2 FQNNGV. The CDR3 DNA follows: TGTGCCAGCAGCTTAATGGGGACAGAGAACATTCAGTACTTC. This sequence encodes CASSLMGTENIQYF.

In its sample, this clone was seen a few times. The CDR3 nucleotides are TGTGCCAGCAGCTTAGAGGGACAGATCAATCAGCCCCAGCATTTT. Translated, it gives CASSLEGQINQPQHF. The chain couples TRBV7-2 to TRBJ1-5, with TRBD1 matching over 7 bases. CDR1 is SGHTA and CDR2 is FQGNSA in the germline V gene. Germline trimming cut 1 base from V and 3 bases from J; bases unmatched to any gene: 3. The CDR3 is made up of 15 amino acids.

There are a few counts of this clone. This chain connects TRBV2 to TRBJ1-6; 9 bases match TRBD1. Germline lookup yields CDR1 SNHLY and CDR2 FYNNEI. The CDR3 is made up of 15 amino acids. J lost 10 bases, V lost 6 bases, and 10 bases had no gene match. The CDR3 DNA follows: TGTGCCAGCAGCGGGGGACAGGGATTGAAATCACCCCTCCACTTT. It specifies CASSGGQGLKSPLHF.

A single count supports this clone. The genes are TRBV7-9 and TRBJ2-3; D not resolved. Trimming left V 4 bases short and J 2 bases short, with 10 bases between. The CDR3 extends over 14 amino acids. Germline CDR1 is SEHNR and CDR2 is FQNEAQ (reference sequence). Here the CDR3 reads CASSSGTHTDTQYF. As DNA, the CDR3 is TGTGCCAGCAGCTCCGGAACCCACACAGATACGCAGTATTTT. The full variable domain, its missing parts supplied by reference TRBV7-9 and TRBJ2-3, is DTGVSQNPRHKITKRGQNVTFRCDPISEHNRLYWYRQTLGQGPEFLTYFQNEAQLEKSRLLSDRFSAERPKGSFSTLEIQRTEQGDSAMYLCASSSGTHTDTQYFGPGTRLTVL.

This clone was seen more than once but under ten times. The sample holds other DNA sequences that translate to the same CDR3. The gene calls are TRBV20-1 and TRBJ1-1; D ambiguous. V lost 3 bases and J 0 bases, leaving 2 bases between the germline ends. Germline CDR1 and CDR2: DFQATT and SNEGSKA (reference sequence). This CDR3 comprises 11 residues. DNA of the CDR3: TGCAGTGCTAGTTTGAACACTGAAGCTTTCTTT. Translating it yields CSASLNTEAFF.

The V and J genes are TRBV27 and TRBJ2-5; D is unclear. The CDR3 loop spans 13 amino acids. Trimming removed 7 bases at V and 0 bases at J, with 9 bases between. Germline CDR1 and CDR2: MNHEY and SMNVEV (reference sequence). Here the CDR3 reads CASTDPNQETQYF. The CDR3 nucleotides read TGTGCCAGCACGGATCCTAACCAAGAGACCCAGTACTTC.

The rearrangement joins TRBV7-9 to TRBJ1-2, with 9 nucleotides matching TRBD1. Looked up from germline, CDR1 is SEHNR and CDR2 is FQNEAQ (reference sequence). Trimming took 5 bases from V and 8 from J; bases not matched to a gene: 18. The CDR3 loop spans 17 amino acids. DNA for the CDR3: TGTGCCAGCAGCCCACAATCTACCGGGACAGGGTTAGGAGGCTACACCTTC. Protein sequence: CASSPQSTGTGLGGYTF.

V gene TRBV20-1 combines with J gene TRBJ1-5; no clear D. The length of the CDR3 is 11 residues. Germline V gives CDR1 DFQATT, CDR2 SNEGSKA (reference sequence). V dropped 1 base and J dropped 11 bases, with 9 bases sitting between them. CDR3 sequence: CSARVSASQHF. The CDR3 DNA sequence: TGCAGTGCTAGAGTTTCGGCTTCCCAGCATTTT.

This clone was seen a few times. The chain is built from TRBV11-3 and TRBJ2-7, with D maybe TRBD2 (6 bases). The germline gives CDR1 SGHNT, CDR2 YENEEA. CDR3 size: 15 residues. The V end was cut by 3 bases, the J end by 0 bases, with 12 bases between. As DNA, the CDR3 is TGTGCCAGCAGCTTTTGGGGGGATAGCTCCTACGAGCAGTACTTC. Amino acid sequence: CASSFWGDSSYEQYF.

This clone was counted only a few times. V usage is TRBV9 and J usage is TRBJ1-5; D ambiguous. CDR3 length equals 13 residues. The germline V and J ends were trimmed by 2 bases and 5 bases, with 8 bases remaining between them. In germline, CDR1 is SGDLS, CDR2 YYNGEE. The CDR3 DNA reads TGTGCCAGCAGCGTGGACGGTGATCAGCCCCAGCATTTT. This encodes CASSVDGDQPQHF.

This clone was counted only a few times. The rearrangement joins TRBV30 to TRBJ1-2; maybe TRBD1 (5 bases). CDR1 is GTSNPN, CDR2 SVGIG, per germline (reference sequence). Trimming took 3 bases from V and 0 from J, leaving 17 bases between them. This CDR3 spans 16 amino acids. The CDR3 spells CAWSRLHRKTNYGYTF. The CDR3 DNA sequence: TGTGCCTGGAGCAGGCTCCACAGGAAAACTAACTATGGCTACACCTTC.

The chain is built from TRBV5-1 and TRBJ2-7, with D hard to call. The CDR3 sequence is 13 residues long. The V end lost 4 bases, the J end lost 4 bases, and 12 bases lay between the germline ends. The germline CDR1 and CDR2 sequences are SGHRS and YFSETQ. For the CDR3, the DNA is TGCGCCAGCAGCCTGGACGGAGTTTACGAGCAGTACTTC. Translated: CASSLDGVYEQYF.

This clone turned up a few times. V is TRBV2 and J is TRBJ2-2; 12 bases line up with TRBD2. Germline CDR1 SNHLY, CDR2 FYNNEI. The CDR3 has 15 residues. V lost 5 bases to trimming and J lost 7 bases; unmatched junction nucleotides: 5. The CDR3 nucleotides are TGTGCCAGCAGTCCCGGACTAGCGGGGTTCGGGGAGCTGTTTTTT. Its protein product is CASSPGLAGFGELFF.

This rearrangement joins TRBV5-1 to TRBJ2-6; D unresolved. CDR1 and CDR2 from the germline V gene are SGHRS and YFSETQ. The ends were cut back, 5 bases at V and 1 base at J, with 7 bases in the middle. This CDR3 contains 14 residues. CDR3 protein: CASSPGSGANVLTF. Written as DNA, the CDR3 is TGCGCCAGCAGTCCCGGGTCTGGGGCCAACGTCCTGACTTTC.

This rearrangement joins TRBV5-6 to TRBJ1-1; weak D call: TRBD1 (5 bases). Germline values: CDR1 SGHDT, CDR2 YYEEEE. There are 14 residues in the CDR3. Trimming removed 4 bases from V and 0 bases from J, with 10 bases in between. CDR3 in amino acids: CASSPGLLNTEAFF. The CDR3, as DNA: TGTGCCAGCAGCCCGGGACTCCTGAACACTGAAGCTTTCTTT.